Listed here are 8 T cell receptor beta chains from one sample, sequenced in a study of T cell responses to AZD1222 COVID-19 vaccine. Generated by immunoSEQ multiplex PCR, the TCRdb table keeps only in-frame clones and is missing some. The profile shows approximately 82,000 clones, 90% to 95% of them singletons. The sample here was peripheral blood, taken on day 0 of AZD1222 vaccination. Every receptor here comes from an adult in good health.

The chain is built from TRBV6-2 or TRBV6-3 and TRBJ1-2; D is unclear. Trimming took 3 bases from V and 5 from J, leaving 7 bases between them. CDR1 is MNHEY, CDR2 SVGEGT, per germline. The length of the CDR3 is 12 residues. CDR3: CASSYGRYGYTF. CDR3 coding DNA: TGTGCCAGCAGTTATGGCAGGTATGGCTACACCTTC.

The rearrangement links TRBV25-1 to TRBJ1-5; D perhaps matches TRBD1 (6 bases). From germline, CDR1 is MGHDK and CDR2 SYGVNS. The CDR3 is 16 amino acids. The V end lost 1 base, the J end lost 2 bases, and 12 bases lay between the germline ends. This CDR3 is CASSELGQQGNQPQHF. In DNA form, the CDR3 reads TGTGCCAGCAGTGAATTAGGACAGCAGGGCAATCAGCCCCAGCATTTT.

The gene calls are TRBV3-1 (or the pseudogene TRBV3-2) and TRBJ1-6; 8 bases are a match to TRBD1. The CDR3 totals 18 residues. The V gene end was trimmed by 1 base and the J gene end by 0 bases; junction bases not matched to a gene: 5. CDR1 and CDR2 from the germline V gene are LGHDT and YNNKEL (reference sequence). The CDR3 sequence: CASSQGGTGSSYNSPLHF. Written as DNA, the CDR3 is TGTGCCAGCAGCCAAGGGGGGACAGGCAGCTCCTATAATTCACCCCTCCACTTT.

As for this clone: Other DNA sequences in the sample encode the same CDR3. J is TRBJ1-1 and V is TRBV15; no reliable D call. This CDR3 is built from 14 residues. The germline CDR1 and CDR2 sequences are LNHNV and YYDKDF (reference sequence). The ends were cut back, 0 bases at V and 2 bases at J, with 7 bases in the middle. CDR3 loop: CATSRDRGNTEAFF. CDR3 nucleotide sequence: TGTGCCACCAGCAGAGATCGGGGTAACACTGAAGCTTTCTTT. The full variable domain, with the rest looked up from reference TRBV15 and TRBJ1-1, is DAMVIQNPRYQVTQFGKPVTLSCSQTLNHNVMYWYQQKSSQAPKLLFHYYDKDFNNEADTPDNFQSRRPNTSFCFLDIRSPGLGDTAMYLCATSRDRGNTEAFFGQGTRLTVV.

This clone showed up just once. The chain links TRBV6-5 to TRBJ2-7; D remains unclear. The ends were cut back, 5 bases at V and 0 bases at J, with 14 bases in the middle. The V gene's germline CDR1 is MNHEY and CDR2 SVGAGI. The CDR3 spans 15 residues. In nucleotides, the CDR3 is TGTGCCAGCAGTCTTTACGAGAGCCTCTCCTACGAGCAGTACTTC. It codes for CASSLYESLSYEQYF.

The rearrangement uses TRBV3-1 (or the pseudogene TRBV3-2) and TRBJ1-1; D not resolved. The V end was cut by 0 bases, the J end by 4 bases, with 9 bases between. The CDR3 spans 14 residues. The germline V gene has CDR1 LGHDT and CDR2 YNNKEL (reference sequence). The CDR3 reads CASSQDWALTEAFF. CDR3 nucleotide sequence: TGTGCCAGCAGCCAAGATTGGGCACTCACTGAAGCTTTCTTT.

This chain links TRBV6-5 with TRBJ1-3; D is uncertain. The CDR3 totals 13 residues. V was shortened by 2 bases and J by 4 bases, with 6 bases between the two germline ends. Germline-derived CDR1 and CDR2 are MNHEY and SVGAGI. The CDR3 region is CASSYPGGNTIYF. The CDR3 DNA reads TGTGCCAGCAGTTACCCCGGCGGAAACACCATATATTTT.

This clone was recorded a few times. The chain links TRBV28 to TRBJ1-6; D perhaps matches TRBD1 (6 bases). The V end lost 5 bases, the J end lost 6 bases, and 23 bases lay between the germline ends. CDR1 is MDHEN and CDR2 is SYDVKM in the germline V gene. The CDR3 length is 18 residues. Here the CDR3 reads CASSPSYYDRFLNSPLHF. The CDR3 coding sequence is TGTGCCAGCAGTCCGTCTTATTATGACAGGTTCCTTAATTCACCCCTCCACTTT. The variable domain in full, completed from reference TRBV28 and TRBJ1-6, reads DVKVTQSSRYLVKRTGEKVFLECVQDMDHENMFWYRQDPGLGLRLIYFSYDVKMKEKGDIPEGYSVSREKKERFSLILESASTNQTSMYLCASSPSYYDRFLNSPLHFGNGTRLTVT.